This entry features one T cell receptor (beta chain) sequence. The V and J ends lost 3 bases and 5 bases, in that order; junction bases with no gene match: 5. The CDR3 is 17 residues long. Germline-derived CDR1 and CDR2 are PRHDT and FYEKMQ (reference sequence). MiXCR, applied by TCRdb to the RT-PCR reads, yields one record per CDR3 protein. This table holds 610,000 or so distinct CDR3 sequences, around 15% found once. This entry is derived from a study of response to subunit inactivated influenza vaccine. The chain links TRBV13 to TRBJ2-1; 15 bases map to TRBD2. The origin of this receptor is a man aged 45-65 years who received an inactivated influenza vaccine. Sequenced material: PBMCs from blood, taken approximately 13 days after vaccination. For the CDR3, the DNA is TGTGCCAGCAGCTTCGGGACTAGCGGGGGGCTCGACAATGAGCAGTTCTTC. This codes for CASSFGTSGGLDNEQFF.